This is a list of T cell receptor beta chains from one sample in a study of shared clonotypes between healthy human individuals. Only in-frame clones appear in the TCRdb table, and some are missing; sequencing was by immunoSEQ multiplex PCR. The top ten clones hold roughly 36% of a sample with 550,000 to 800,000 clones, 90% of them seen once. The sample consisted of memory CD8+ T cells from PBMCs. Receptors were obtained from a man aged 18 to 30 in good health. Some clones in this sample may be carry-over from other donors' samples. Each CDR3 is given with its conserved first and last residue. D genes are given only for firm matches. Clone size is stated in some rows and not others, as once, few, many or a class when expanded.

v_call	clone_size	d_call	j_call	cdr3_aa	cdr3_nt
TRBV6-5	NA	NA	TRBJ1-1	CASSPTGISEAFF	TGTGCCAGCAGTCCCACAGGGATCTCTGAAGCTTTCTTT
TRBV28	NA	TRBD1	TRBJ1-5	CASSLWRTGEKFNQPQHF	TGTGCCAGCAGTTTATGGAGGACAGGGGAAAAATTCAATCAGCCCCAGCATTTT
TRBV25-1	NA	NA	TRBJ2-1	CASSALRTPSDEQFF	TGTGCCAGCAGTGCCCTACGGACTCCATCGGATGAGCAGTTCTTC
TRBV11-3	NA	NA	TRBJ2-1	CASSATWDSGNNNEQFF	TGTGCCAGCAGCGCGACATGGGACTCCGGGAACAACAATGAGCAGTTCTTC
TRBV6-1	once	NA	TRBJ2-7	CASSVSGYYEQYF	TGTGCCAGCAGTGTCTCGGGATACTACGAGCAGTACTTC
TRBV6-5	NA	NA	TRBJ2-5	CASSYGHNEETQYF	TGTGCCAGCAGTTACGGGCACAATGAAGAGACCCAGTACTTC
TRBV25-1	once	NA	TRBJ2-5	CASGRETQYF	TGTGCCAGCGGCAGAGAGACCCAGTACTTC
TRBV28	NA	NA	TRBJ2-3	CASASRHEGFADTQYF	TGTGCCAGCGCTAGTAGACATGAGGGTTTTGCAGATACGCAGTATTTT
TRBV7-9	NA	NA	TRBJ1-1	CASSLGRAVNTEAFF	TGTGCCAGCAGCTTAGGGCGGGCCGTGAACACTGAAGCTTTCTTT
TRBV11-2	NA	TRBD1	TRBJ1-2	CASSSRAGTDFPGNYGYTF	TGTGCCAGCAGCTCCCGAGCCGGGACAGACTTCCCCGGCAACTATGGCTACACCTTC
TRBV5-8	once	NA	TRBJ2-1	CATTLGTVKFF	TGTGCCACTACTTTGGGTACAGTCAAGTTCTTC
TRBV7-6	NA	NA	TRBJ2-5	CASSLLRPTGKYQETQYF	TGTGCCAGCAGCTTACTACGACCGACAGGAAAATACCAAGAGACCCAGTACTTC
TRBV5-5	once	NA	TRBJ2-7	CASSPTRPYEQYF	TGTGCCAGCAGCCCAACTAGACCCTACGAGCAGTACTTC
TRBV7-9	once	NA	TRBJ2-7	CASSFGGEQYF	TGTGCCAGCAGCTTTGGCGGGGAGCAGTACTTC
TRBV9	NA	TRBD2	TRBJ2-1	CASSDPRETSDDNEQFF	TGTGCCAGCAGCGACCCCAGGGAGACTAGCGATGACAATGAGCAGTTCTTC
TRBV19	NA	NA	TRBJ2-1	CASSEPVRSNEQFF	TGTGCCAGTAGCGAACCTGTCCGGAGCAATGAGCAGTTCTTC
TRBV19	NA	NA	TRBJ2-7	CASSIGGYYEQYF	TGTGCCAGTAGTATAGGAGGTTACTACGAGCAGTACTTC
TRBV6-1	NA	NA	TRBJ2-1	CASRVGLNEQFF	TGTGCCAGCAGAGTGGGTCTCAATGAGCAGTTCTTC
TRBV4-1	few	NA	TRBJ2-7	CASSQEARGKAYEQYF	TGCGCCAGCAGCCAAGAAGCGAGGGGGAAGGCCTACGAGCAGTACTTC
TRBV5-6	NA	NA	TRBJ2-7	CASRLGTPSSYEQYF	TGTGCCAGCAGGCTGGGGACCCCCAGCTCCTACGAGCAGTACTTC
TRBV6-5	NA	NA	TRBJ1-6	CASSYGEFNSPLHF	TGTGCCAGCAGTTACGGAGAGTTCAATTCACCCCTCCACTTT
TRBV19	NA	NA	TRBJ1-2	CASSRGWDGYTF	TGTGCCAGCTCGCGGGGGTGGGACGGCTACACCTTC